This T cell receptor beta chain was observed in a study of tumor and adjacent non-tumor tissue in lung cancer. For this clonotype: One junction end does not reproduce the germline sequence, and a read error may be involved.

The template was RNA from unsorted bulk tissue. The normal lung tissue was taken more than 3 cm from the tumor edge. Chemotherapy-naive patients with new lung cancer underwent thoracic surgery in China, August–late 2014. TCRbeta libraries were built with three rounds of nested PCR, modified from ARM-PCR. TCRdb reanalysed the multiplex PCR reads using MiXCR and keeps one entry per CDR3 protein. The sample lists 90,000 to 110,000 distinct CDR3 sequences; over 55% were seen once. This clonotype was obtained from a man between 60 and 75 years old with non-small cell lung cancer. The sample consisted of distant non-tumor lung tissue.

DNA for the CDR3: TGTGCCAGCAGCCCAACTAGCGGGAGCGCTCTCGGGGAGCCGCTTTTT. It codes for CASSPTSGSALGEPLF. V usage is TRBV11-2 and J usage is TRBJ2-2; TRBD2 matches 11 bases. Germline V gives CDR1 SGHAT, CDR2 FQNNGV. CDR3 length equals 16 residues.